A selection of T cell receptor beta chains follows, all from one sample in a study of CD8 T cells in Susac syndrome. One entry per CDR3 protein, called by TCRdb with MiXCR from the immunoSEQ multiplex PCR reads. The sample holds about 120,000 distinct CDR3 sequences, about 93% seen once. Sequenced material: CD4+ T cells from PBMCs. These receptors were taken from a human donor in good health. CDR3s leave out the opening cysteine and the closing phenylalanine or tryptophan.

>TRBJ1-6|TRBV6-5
ASSYRTENNSPLH
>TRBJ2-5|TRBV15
ATSPRGGAGGIQETQY
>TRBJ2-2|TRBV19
ASMNSPTSGSFHTGELF
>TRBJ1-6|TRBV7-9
ASSPSGDHNSPLH
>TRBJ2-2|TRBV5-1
ASSLSGQGSTGELF
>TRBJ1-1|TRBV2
ASSEEGYTEAF
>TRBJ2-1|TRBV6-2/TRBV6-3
ASSSNAGAPYNEQF
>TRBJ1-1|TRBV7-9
ASSWEPGGKEAF
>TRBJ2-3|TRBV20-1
SAGGDSTDTQY
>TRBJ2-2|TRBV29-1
SVKYKVGQGATGELF
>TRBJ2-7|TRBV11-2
ASSPMIKRYEQY
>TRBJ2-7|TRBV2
ASREGREQY
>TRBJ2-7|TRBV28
ASSSLAGGLDEQY
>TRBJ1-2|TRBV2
ASSAQGVWGYT
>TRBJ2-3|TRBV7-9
ASSLAGTGTDTQY
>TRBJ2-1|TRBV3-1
ASSQEEGVSYNEQF
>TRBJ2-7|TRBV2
ASSERPRGGGNEQY
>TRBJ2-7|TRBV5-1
ASSLGQTASYEQY
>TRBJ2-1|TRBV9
ASSVEVGSYNEQF
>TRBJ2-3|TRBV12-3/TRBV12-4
ASSEWPPGSADTQY